This entry features one TCR beta chain sequence. These data belong to a study of technical replicates of blood from a few donors. CDR3 length equals 16 residues. The V end lost 4 bases, the J end lost 4 bases, and 17 bases lay between the germline ends. CDR1 and CDR2 (germline): MGHRA, YSYEKL. Assay used: immunoSEQ multiplex PCR; TCRdb lists only in-frame clones, some missing. The data show tens of thousands of clones, with over 85% seen just once and 3.5% to 5% held by the top ten. Material for sequencing was PBMCs. The receptor's source is a human donor in good health. Some clones in this sample may be carry-over from other donors' samples. The rearrangement links TRBV4-1 to TRBJ1-5; a weak D match, TRBD1 (6 bases). The CDR3 DNA reads as TGCGCCAGCAGCCGCGGTGTGGGGGCACAAAATCAGCCCCAGCATTTT. Protein sequence: CASSRGVGAQNQPQHF.